Each of the 10 T cell receptor beta chains below was sequenced from the same sample in a study of shared clonotypes between healthy human individuals. Only in-frame clones appear in the TCRdb table, and some are missing; sequencing was by immunoSEQ multiplex PCR. The sample lists roughly 2.1 million clones, about 92% seen once, with under 2% in the top ten. Naive CD8 cells comprised CD45RO-negative, CCR7-positively selected cells, excluding terminally differentiated effector memory CD45RA+ cells. Sequencing input: naive CD8+ T cells from PBMCs. The receptor set was obtained from a young man in good health. Some clones in this sample may be carry-over from other donors' samples.

V is TRBV5-1 and J is TRBJ2-2; D is tentatively TRBD1 or TRBD2 (5 bases each). V lost 0 bases to trimming and J lost 5 bases, with 11 bases between them. Looked up from germline, CDR1 is SGHRS and CDR2 is YFSETQ. This CDR3 is built from 15 residues. In DNA form, the CDR3 reads TGCGCCAGCAGCTTGGCGGTAGAGGGGACCGGGGAGCTGTTTTTT. It yields the protein CASSLAVEGTGELFF.

The chain employs TRBV29-1 and TRBJ1-1; D ambiguous. This CDR3 has 13 residues. CDR1 is SQVTM and CDR2 is ANQGSEA in the germline V gene. V was shortened by 3 bases and J by 1 base, with 9 bases between the two germline ends. The CDR3 loop is CSVDLFPNTEAFF. DNA for the CDR3: TGCAGCGTTGACTTGTTCCCGAACACTGAAGCTTTCTTT.

The chain joins TRBV19 to TRBJ2-7, with D possibly called TRBD1 or TRBD2 (5 bases each). The V end was cut by 4 bases, the J end by 5 bases, with 12 bases between. The CDR3 sequence is 13 residues long. CDR1 and CDR2 from the germline V gene are LNHDA and SQIVND (reference sequence). The CDR3: CASSSRGRDEQYF. In DNA form, the CDR3 reads TGTGCCAGTAGTAGCCGGGGCAGGGACGAGCAGTACTTC.

The V gene is TRBV28, the J gene TRBJ1-1, with a tentative D call TRBD1 (5 bases). The germline V gene has CDR1 MDHEN and CDR2 SYDVKM. This CDR3 contains 17 residues. V lost 2 bases, J lost 2 bases, and 18 bases lay in between. The CDR3 here is CASSLPLMMGPNTEAFF. The DNA for the CDR3 is TGTGCCAGCAGTTTACCCCTGATGATGGGGCCTAACACTGAAGCTTTCTTT.

This chain joins TRBV27 and TRBJ2-1; a weak D match, TRBD1 (5 bases). Germline lookup yields CDR1 MNHEY and CDR2 SMNVEV (reference sequence). V shed 6 bases and J shed 9 bases, with 30 bases lying between them. This CDR3 comprises 18 residues. The CDR3 protein is CASRPTAPTGSRDPEQFF. Written as DNA, the CDR3 is TGTGCCAGCAGGCCAACGGCCCCAACAGGATCCCGTGATCCTGAGCAGTTCTTC.

Concerning this clone itself: Other DNA sequences in this sample translate to the same CDR3. V and J are TRBV9 and TRBJ2-1, with TRBD2 matching 7 bases. Looked up from germline, CDR1 is SGDLS and CDR2 is YYNGEE. This CDR3 has 15 amino acids. After removal of 0 bases from V and 6 bases from J, the junction contained 6 bases not matched to a gene. The CDR3 DNA reads as TGTGCCAGCAGCGTAGCTACGGGAGGAGGCAATGAGCAGTTCTTC. It yields the protein CASSVATGGGNEQFF.

The rearrangement uses TRBV27 and TRBJ2-7, with D uncertain. CDR1 MNHEY and CDR2 SMNVEV come from the germline V gene (reference sequence). V lost 11 bases and J lost 5, with 13 bases in between. The CDR3 is 11 residues long. The CDR3 is CAGSQVHEQYF. Here the CDR3 DNA reads TGTGCCGGGTCTCAGGTCCACGAGCAGTACTTC.

This chain links TRBV19 with TRBJ1-5; D ambiguous. Germline values: CDR1 LNHDA, CDR2 SQIVND (reference sequence). Trimming pared 3 bases from V and 7 bases from J, leaving 10 bases between. CDR3 length equals 13 residues. The CDR3 spells CASSINLRQPQHF. Here the CDR3 DNA reads TGTGCCAGTAGTATCAACTTGAGGCAGCCCCAGCATTTT.

This rearrangement joins TRBV15 to TRBJ2-7; D may be TRBD2 (7 bases). V was clipped by 0 bases and J by 0 bases, with 12 bases between them. CDR1 and CDR2 (germline): LNHNV, YYDKDF (reference sequence). This CDR3 has 16 residues. CDR3 amino acids: CATSRERGGSSYEQYF. The CDR3 nucleotides are TGTGCCACCAGCAGAGAGAGGGGGGGGAGCTCCTACGAGCAGTACTTC.

The V gene is TRBV9, the J gene TRBJ2-7; no reliable D call. V was cut by 2 bases and J by 4 bases, with 16 bases left in between. CDR3 size: 15 residues. Germline CDR1 reads SGDLS; CDR2 reads YYNGEE. In nucleotides, the CDR3 is TGTGCCAGCAGCGTCGAGCCGGCGGTCGTTTACGAGCAGTACTTC. Translating it yields CASSVEPAVVYEQYF.